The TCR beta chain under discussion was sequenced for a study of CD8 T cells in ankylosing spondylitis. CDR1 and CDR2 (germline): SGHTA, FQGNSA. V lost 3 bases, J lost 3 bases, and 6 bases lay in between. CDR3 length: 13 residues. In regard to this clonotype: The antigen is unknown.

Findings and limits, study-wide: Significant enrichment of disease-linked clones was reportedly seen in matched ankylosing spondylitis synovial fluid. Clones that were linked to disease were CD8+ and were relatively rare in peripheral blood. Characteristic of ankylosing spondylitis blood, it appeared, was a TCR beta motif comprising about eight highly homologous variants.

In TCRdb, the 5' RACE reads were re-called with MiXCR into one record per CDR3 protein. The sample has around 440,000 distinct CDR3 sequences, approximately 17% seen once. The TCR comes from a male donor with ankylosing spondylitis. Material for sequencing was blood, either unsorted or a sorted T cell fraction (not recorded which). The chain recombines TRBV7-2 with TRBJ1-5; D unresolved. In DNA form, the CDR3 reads TGTGCCAGCAGCTTTACCCTCAATCAGCCCCAGCATTTT. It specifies CASSFTLNQPQHF.